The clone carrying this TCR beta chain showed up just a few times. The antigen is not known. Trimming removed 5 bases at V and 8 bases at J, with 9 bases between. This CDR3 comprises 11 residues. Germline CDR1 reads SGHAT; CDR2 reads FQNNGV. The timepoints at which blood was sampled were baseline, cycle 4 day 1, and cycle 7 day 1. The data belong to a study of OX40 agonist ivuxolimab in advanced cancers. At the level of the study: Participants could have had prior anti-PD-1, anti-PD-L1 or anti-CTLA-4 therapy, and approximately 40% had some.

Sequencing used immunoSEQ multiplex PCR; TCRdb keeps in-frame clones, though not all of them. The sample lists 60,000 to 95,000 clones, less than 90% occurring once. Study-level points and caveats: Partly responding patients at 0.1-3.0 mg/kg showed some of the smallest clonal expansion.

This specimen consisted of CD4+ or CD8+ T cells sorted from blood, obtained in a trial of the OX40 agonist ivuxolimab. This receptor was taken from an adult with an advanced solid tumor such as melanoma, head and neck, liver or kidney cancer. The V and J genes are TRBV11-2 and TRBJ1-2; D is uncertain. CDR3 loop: CASSPGGGYTF. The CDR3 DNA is TGTGCCAGCAGCCCGGGAGGAGGCTACACCTTC.